This TCR beta chain was found in a study of regulatory T cells in long-lasting Graves disease. Overall study findings and caveats: Persistent Graves' patients showed less TCR diversity than newly diagnosed ones.

The time point was: persistent/refractory GD, antithyroid drugs over 5 years with positive TRAb. There was RNA extracted from PBMCs, and the TCR library was made from it. Relying on iRepertoire HTBI primers and Arm-PCR of CDR3 regions, the team built TCR beta libraries. In the original processing: Samples collectively showed around 56 TRBV and about 15 TRBJ segments. TCRdb analysed the multiplex PCR reads with MiXCR anew, one entry per CDR3 protein. The V and J calls here are based on TCRdb, not the publication. Of 450,000 or so distinct CDR3 sequences listed, less than 25% were seen once; the top ten hold about 7.8%. This clonotype was picked up a small number of times. Its antigen is not identified. V lost 0 bases, J lost 7 bases, and 8 bases stayed unmatched. Germline V lookup: CDR1 DFQATT, CDR2 SNEGSKA (reference sequence). The CDR3 extends over 15 amino acids.

V and J are TRBV20-1 and TRBJ2-7; 11 bases are a match to TRBD2. The sample was peripheral blood mononuclear cells (PBMCs), taken when the disease was refractory, from a patient treated with antithyroid drugs. This TCR was recovered from a female donor with Graves disease. As DNA, the CDR3 is TGCAGTGCTAGAGATTGGCTAGCGGGAGGTGAGGAGCAGTACTTC. It specifies CSARDWLAGGEEQYF.